This T cell receptor (beta chain) was identified during a study of blood T cell repertoires in COVID-19. Trimming removed 2 bases from V and 2 bases from J, with 7 bases in between. CDR3 length: 14 residues. Looked up from germline, CDR1 is SGHVS and CDR2 is FNYEAQ. Profiled with immunoSEQ multiplex PCR; TCRdb holds only in-frame clones, not every one. Counted here are roughly 60,000 clones, approximately 83% occurring once; the ten biggest clones make up about 9.4%. The genes are TRBV7-6 and TRBJ1-3, with D maybe TRBD1 (6 bases). Sequenced input: peripheral blood. The receptor's source is a man in his fifties with COVID-19, enrolled during active disease. The CDR3 here is CASSLQGPGNTIYF. The CDR3 DNA reads as TGTGCCAGCAGCTTACAGGGGCCTGGAAACACCATATATTTT.